This entry lists 9 T cell receptor beta chains sequenced from one sample in a study of glioma-infiltrating T cells after dendritic cell vaccination. Time point meaning: after dendritic cell vaccination, including at tumor progression/relapse. Here immunoSEQ multiplex PCR was the method, and the copy in TCRdb shows in-frame clones only, minus some. The sample includes roughly 87,000 clones, roughly four fifths of them seen just once. The sample consisted of blood, taken after dendritic cell vaccination. The receptors were gathered from a human donor with glioblastoma.

V is TRBV27 and J is TRBJ1-5; D perhaps matches TRBD1 (6 bases). This CDR3 has 15 amino acids. Trimming shortened V by 5 bases and J by 0 bases, and 11 bases separated the two germline ends. Germline lookup yields CDR1 MNHEY and CDR2 SMNVEV (reference sequence). CDR3 bases: TGTGCCAGCAGTGAGGACAGTCTTAGCAATCAGCCCCAGCATTTT. It specifies CASSEDSLSNQPQHF.

V and J are TRBV20-1 and TRBJ1-1, with 7 bases that match TRBD1. V was clipped by 6 bases and J by 7 bases; unmatched bases: 2. CDR3 length equals 10 residues. In germline, CDR1 is DFQATT, CDR2 SNEGSKA (reference sequence). In nucleotides, the CDR3 is TGCAGTGCAGGGGGCCTTGAAGCTTTCTTT. Protein product: CSAGGLEAFF.

The chain carries TRBV6-5 and TRBJ2-7; 10 bases agree with TRBD1. The V and J ends lost 6 bases and 0 bases, in that order; junction bases with no gene match: 2. CDR1 and CDR2 from the germline V gene are MNHEY and SVGAGI. The CDR3 has 14 residues. CDR3 in DNA: TGTGCCAGCAGCCGGACAGGGGGCTCCTACGAGCAGTACTTC. Protein: CASSRTGGSYEQYF.

Regarding this clone: One junction end disagrees with the germline gene, perhaps due to a read error. The chain couples TRBV7-7 to TRBJ2-5; 9 nucleotides agree with TRBD1. The CDR3 has 15 amino acids. CDR1 is SSHAT, CDR2 FNYEAQ, per germline (reference sequence). As DNA, the CDR3 is TGTGCTAGCAGCCTACAAAGGACAGGGGACGAGACCCAGTACTTC. Amino acids: CASSLQRTGDETQYF.

V gene TRBV7-3 combines with J gene TRBJ2-5, with a weak D call TRBD1 (6 bases). CDR1 and CDR2 (germline): SGHTA, FQGTGA. This CDR3 is built from 13 residues. V shed 1 base and J shed 3 bases, with 6 bases lying between them. The CDR3 protein is CASSLNREETQYF. As DNA, the CDR3 is TGTGCCAGCAGCTTAAACAGGGAAGAGACCCAGTACTTC.

The chain couples TRBV6-5 to TRBJ1-2; 7 nucleotides align to TRBD1. Losses at the gene ends were 6 bases for V and 4 bases for J; bases not matched to a gene: 5. The germline gives CDR1 MNHEY, CDR2 SVGAGI. CDR3 size: 13 residues. CDR3 residues: CASRSGTAYGYTF. DNA for the CDR3: TGTGCCAGCAGATCCGGGACAGCCTATGGCTACACCTTC.

This chain links TRBV10-3 with TRBJ1-1; 7 bases align to TRBD1. The CDR3 is 15 residues long. In germline, CDR1 is ENHRY, CDR2 SYGVKD. The ends lost 0 bases at V and 1 base at J; junction bases unmatched: 2. The CDR3 bases are TGTGCCATCAGTGAGTCGACAGGGCGGAACACTGAAGCTTTCTTT. It encodes CAISESTGRNTEAFF.

The chain links TRBV27 to TRBJ2-4, with a possible D match to TRBD1 (5 bases). Trimming cost V 5 bases and J 0 bases, with 11 bases left between them. From germline, CDR1 is MNHEY and CDR2 SMNVEV (reference sequence). The CDR3 consists of 15 residues. The CDR3 DNA reads TGTGCCAGCAGTGCTAACAGGATAGCCAAAAACATTCAGTACTTC. Encoded protein: CASSANRIAKNIQYF.

This chain connects TRBV4-2 to TRBJ1-3, with TRBD1 identical over 9 bases. This CDR3 has 17 amino acids. Trimming at V came to 4 bases and at J to 1 base, leaving 8 bases not matched to a gene. CDR1 and CDR2 from the germline V gene are LGHNA and YNFKEQ. This CDR3 is CASSLLSGTGSGNTIYF. The DNA of the CDR3 is TGTGCCAGCAGCCTTCTATCCGGGACAGGGTCTGGAAACACCATATATTTT.